The sequence of this T cell receptor (beta chain) was determined in a study of blood T cell repertoires in COVID-19. CDR1 is SGHTA, CDR2 FQGNSA, per germline. This CDR3 is built from 12 residues. Losses at the gene ends were 4 bases for V and 3 bases for J; bases not matched to a gene: 0. Data came from immunoSEQ multiplex PCR; TCRdb stores just in-frame clones and leaves some out. The sample records some 460,000 clones, about 90% being singletons. Participants were placed into cohorts based on the clinical history they reported. Two negative PCRs, clearance, or symptom resolution had been documented for recovered Cohort 3 donors.

The clonotype originates from a young woman who had recovered from COVID-19. The chain recombines TRBV7-2 with TRBJ2-7; 7 bases match TRBD2. The sequencing input was PBMCs or T cells enriched from blood (not recorded which). The CDR3 DNA reads as TGTGCCAGCAGCTGGGACTACTACGAGCAGTACTTC. Amino acids: CASSWDYYEQYF. Filled out from reference TRBV7-2 and TRBJ2-7, the complete variable domain reads GAGVSQSPSNKVTEKGKDVELRCDPISGHTALYWYRQSLGQGLEFLIYFQGNSAPDKSGLPSDRFSAERTGGSVSTLTIQRTQQEDSAVYLCASSWDYYEQYFGPGTRLTVT.